The 18 T cell receptor beta chains given below trace back to one sample, sequenced in a study of CD8 T cells in ankylosing spondylitis. Using its own MiXCR run on the 5' RACE reads, TCRdb lists one record per CDR3 protein. The profile shows 200,000 to 250,000 distinct CDR3 sequences, approximately 10% of them singletons. Material for sequencing was blood, either unsorted or a sorted T cell fraction (not recorded which). All receptors derive from a male donor with ankylosing spondylitis or in good health (not recorded which).

This clonotype has ten or more counts. This sequence joins TRBV12-2 and TRBJ2-3. TRBV12-2 is labeled a pseudogene. The CDR3 contains 13 residues. The CDR3 bases are TGTGCAAGTCGCCACCGAAGCCCAGATACGCAGTATTTT. Encoded protein: CASRHRSPDTQYF.

There are many counts of this clonotype. The chain has TRBV6-1 and TRBJ2-1; D might be TRBD1 (5 bases). This CDR3 has 16 residues. Trimming removed 6 bases at V and 4 bases at J, with 19 bases between. Germline V gene sequence: CDR1 MNHNS, CDR2 SASEGT. The CDR3 nucleotides are TGTGCCAGCAGCCCCTCGGTAGGGGCCTCGTACAATGAGCAGTTCTTC. Its protein product is CASSPSVGASYNEQFF.

Ten or more counts support this clonotype. V and J are TRBV5-1 and TRBJ2-3, with D unresolved. This CDR3 is built from 17 residues. CDR1 is SGHRS, CDR2 YFSETQ, per germline. V lost 1 base and J lost 0, with 15 bases in between. CDR3 amino acids: CASSLPPPQLSTDTQYF. The CDR3, as DNA: TGCGCCAGCAGCTTGCCTCCCCCCCAGCTTAGCACAGATACGCAGTATTTT.

J is TRBJ2-7 and V is TRBV6-1; TRBD1 matches 7 bases. The CDR3 has 14 residues. Germline assignment: CDR1 MNHNS and CDR2 SASEGT. Trimming cost V 5 bases and J 9 bases; bases outside gene matches: 13. The CDR3 reads CASSPNLQGNTQYF. CDR3 nucleotides: TGTGCCAGCAGTCCAAACCTACAGGGGAACACGCAGTACTTC.

This clonotype appeared a few times. The CDR3 loop is CSVGEDRGQPQHF. The CDR3 DNA is TGCAGCGTTGGTGAAGACAGGGGTCAGCCCCAGCATTTT. The gene calls are TRBV29-1 and TRBJ1-5, with 8 nucleotides matching TRBD1. This CDR3 is 13 amino acids long. Per the germline V gene, CDR1 is SQVTM and CDR2 is ANQGSEA. J lost 6 bases, V lost 4 bases, and 5 bases had no gene match.

The sample holds many counts of this clonotype. This sequence joins TRBV14 and TRBJ2-7; 11 bases are shared with TRBD2. Germline assignment: CDR1 SGHDN and CDR2 FVKESK. Trimming cost V 0 bases and J 6 bases; bases outside gene matches: 7. The CDR3 runs to 16 residues. The CDR3 reads CASSQDLASGRSEQYF. The CDR3 DNA sequence: TGTGCCAGCAGCCAAGATTTGGCTAGCGGGAGGAGCGAGCAGTACTTC. The whole variable domain, filled in from reference TRBV14 and TRBJ2-7, reads EAGVTQFPSHSVIEKGQTVTLRCDPISGHDNLYWYRRVMGKEIKFLLHFVKESKQDESGMPNNRFLAERTGGTYSTLKVQPAELEDSGVYFCASSQDLASGRSEQYFGPGTRLTVT.

The gene calls are TRBV5-1 and TRBJ1-2; TRBD1 matches 9 bases. Losses at the gene ends were 4 bases for V and 6 bases for J; bases not matched to a gene: 13. The germline CDR1 and CDR2 sequences are SGHRS and YFSETQ. This CDR3 comprises 16 residues. The CDR3 DNA sequence: TGCGCCAGCAGCATAACAACAGGGGGCGGGGTAGATGGCTACACCTTC. It yields the protein CASSITTGGGVDGYTF.

This rearrangement joins TRBV11-2 to TRBJ1-1; weak D call: TRBD1 (5 bases). This CDR3 is built from 15 residues. Per the germline V gene, CDR1 is SGHAT and CDR2 is FQNNGV. The V end lost 6 bases, the J end lost 3 bases, and 17 bases lay between the germline ends. The CDR3 DNA is TGTGCCAGCAGGAAACAGGTTACGCTTCACACTGAAGCTTTCTTT. Translated: CASRKQVTLHTEAFF.

This clonotype has a count of ten or more. This rearrangement joins TRBV5-1 to TRBJ1-1; maybe TRBD1 (5 bases). The germline V and J ends were trimmed by 0 bases and 5 bases, with 11 bases remaining between them. CDR1 SGHRS and CDR2 YFSETQ come from the germline V gene. CDR3 size: 14 residues. CDR3 coding DNA: TGCGCCAGCAGCTTGGAGGAGGGGTCTACTGAAGCTTTCTTT. Encoded protein: CASSLEEGSTEAFF.

The sample holds a few counts of this clonotype. The V gene is TRBV2, the J gene TRBJ2-7; no firm D call. The CDR3 totals 11 residues. Trimming shortened V by 1 base and J by 12 bases, and 10 bases separated the two germline ends. From germline, CDR1 is SNHLY and CDR2 FYNNEI. The CDR3 bases are TGTGCCAGCAGTGAAGGCCCGGAATTGTACTTC. This codes for CASSEGPELYF.

In this sample, this clonotype turned up a few times. The genes are TRBV5-4 and TRBJ2-3; D possibly matches TRBD1 or TRBD2 (5 bases each). Germline CDR1 and CDR2: SGHNT and YYREEE (reference sequence). The CDR3 runs to 14 residues. V was trimmed by 3 bases and J by 0 bases, leaving 8 bases between them. This CDR3 reads CASSWDQSTDTQYF. CDR3 DNA: TGTGCCAGCAGCTGGGACCAAAGCACAGATACGCAGTATTTT.

This clonotype was detected ten times or more. The chain couples TRBV5-1 to TRBJ2-1; 10 bases fit TRBD1. The V segment lost 5 bases and the J segment 4 bases; nucleotides outside the gene matches: 3. The CDR3 is 14 residues long. Germline values: CDR1 SGHRS, CDR2 YFSETQ. CDR3 in amino acids: CASRTGGEYNEQFF. CDR3 bases: TGCGCCAGCAGGACAGGGGGCGAGTACAATGAGCAGTTCTTC.

V is TRBV3-1 and J is TRBJ2-1, with a weak D call TRBD2 (6 bases). Germline assignment: CDR1 LGHDT and CDR2 YNNKEL (reference sequence). The germline V and J ends were trimmed by 7 bases and 2 bases, with 15 bases remaining between them. The CDR3 has 15 amino acids. The CDR3 DNA reads as TGTGCCAGCACCGGACTCTCGGGGGCCTACAATGAGCAGTTCTTC. It encodes CASTGLSGAYNEQFF.

Only a few counts were recorded for this clonotype. This chain joins TRBV14 and TRBJ1-1; 8 bases are a match to TRBD1. Unmatched junction bases numbered 7, after V lost 4 bases and J lost 0 bases. CDR1 and CDR2 from the germline V gene are SGHDN and FVKESK. The CDR3 spans 16 residues. DNA for the CDR3: TGTGCCAGCAGCCCCCGACAGGGGACCTTGAACACTGAAGCTTTCTTT. It yields the protein CASSPRQGTLNTEAFF.

There are many counts of this clonotype. The chain links TRBV5-8 to TRBJ1-1, with a possible D match to TRBD1 (5 bases). Germline lookup yields CDR1 SGHTS and CDR2 YDEGEE. CDR3 size: 16 residues. V was cut by 0 bases and J by 5 bases, with 17 bases left in between. The CDR3 nucleotides are TGTGCCAGCAGCTTGGCCGTAGGGGTCGGGAGGACTGAAGCTTTCTTT. Residues: CASSLAVGVGRTEAFF.

V is TRBV28 and J is TRBJ1-1; TRBD1 is a possible D gene (6 bases). V shed 2 bases and J shed 1 base, with 11 bases lying between them. The CDR3 length is 15 residues. CDR1 is MDHEN and CDR2 is SYDVKM in the germline V gene. The CDR3 sequence: CASSLGGQQNTEAFF. As DNA, the CDR3 is TGTGCCAGCAGTTTAGGGGGCCAGCAGAACACTGAAGCTTTCTTT.

This clonotype has a handful of counts. This rearrangement joins TRBV7-9 to TRBJ2-1; 10 bases match TRBD1. The germline V gene encodes CDR1 SEHNR and CDR2 FQNEAQ (reference sequence). CDR3 length: 17 amino acids. The trim removed 2 bases at V and 7 bases at J, leaving 11 bases unmatched. CDR3 DNA sequence: TGTGCCAGCAGCTTATGGGGGACCGGGACAGGGGTAAATGAGCAGTTCTTC. This translates into CASSLWGTGTGVNEQFF. Full variable domain (missing parts from reference TRBV7-9 and TRBJ2-1): DTGVSQNPRHKITKRGQNVTFRCDPISEHNRLYWYRQTLGQGPEFLTYFQNEAQLEKSRLLSDRFSAERPKGSFSTLEIQRTEQGDSAMYLCASSLWGTGTGVNEQFFGPGTRLTVL.

This clonotype was counted ten times or more. This chain joins TRBV30 and TRBJ2-1; D perhaps matches TRBD1 (6 bases). This CDR3 contains 15 residues. The germline V and J ends were trimmed by 0 bases and 6 bases, with 15 bases remaining between them. The germline CDR1 and CDR2 sequences are GTSNPN and SVGIG (reference sequence). CDR3 bases: TGTGCCTGGAGTGTACTTGTGGGGGCCCTCAATGAGCAGTTCTTC. This encodes CAWSVLVGALNEQFF.